The entry below describes one T cell receptor (beta chain). What it binds is not known. This sample stems from a study of shared clonotypes between healthy human individuals. Findings and caveats of the study: The naive CD4 repertoires of a few donors were compared, and approximately 5.3% of clonotypes were shared. The authors sampled blood alone, and tissue repertoires likely differ.

Assay used: immunoSEQ multiplex PCR; TCRdb lists only in-frame clones, some missing. The sample records 2 million to 2.5 million clones, roughly 91% being singletons. Positive CCR7 selection of CD45RO-negative cells yielded the naive CD8 cells, and terminally differentiated effector memory CD45RA+ cells were excluded. The germline V gene encodes CDR1 MGHRA and CDR2 YSYEKL. V lost 4 bases to trimming and J lost 1 base; unmatched junction nucleotides: 9. The CDR3 has 16 amino acids. This TCR was sampled from a man between 18 and 29 years old in good health. Some clones in this sample may be carry-over from other donors' samples. Specimen: naive CD8+ T cells from PBMCs. This rearrangement joins TRBV4-1 to TRBJ2-5; 7 positions match TRBD2. In DNA, the CDR3 is TGCGCCAGCAGCCGCCCCCCCCCTAGCGGCCAAGAGACCCAGTACTTC. Translation: CASSRPPPSGQETQYF.